What follows are 4 T cell receptor beta chains derived from one specimen sequenced in a study of OX40 agonist ivuxolimab in advanced cancers. Sequencing used immunoSEQ multiplex PCR; TCRdb keeps in-frame clones, though not all of them. Of about 130,000 clones in the sample, more than 85% were seen once. The source was CD4+ or CD8+ T cells sorted from blood, collected in a trial of the OX40 agonist ivuxolimab. These receptors all stem from an adult with an advanced solid tumor such as melanoma, head and neck, liver or kidney cancer.

This clone was recorded only once. This chain uses TRBV18 with TRBJ2-7; weak D call: TRBD2 (6 bases). V dropped 0 bases and J dropped 2 bases, with 14 bases sitting between them. The CDR3 runs to 16 residues. Per the germline V gene, CDR1 is KGHSH and CDR2 is LQKENI. This CDR3 reads CASSPPPGSSPYEQYF. The CDR3 DNA reads as TGTGCCAGCTCACCACCCCCCGGGAGTTCCCCCTACGAGCAGTACTTC. The full variable domain, rest sourced from reference TRBV18 and TRBJ2-7, is NAGVMQNPRHLVRRRGQEARLRCSPMKGHSHVYWYRQLPEEGLKFMVYLQKENIIDESGMPKERFSAEFPKEGPSILRIQQVVRGDSAAYFCASSPPPGSSPYEQYFGPGTRLTVT.

The V and J genes are TRBV27 and TRBJ2-5; 9 positions agree with TRBD2. CDR3 length: 14 residues. Trimming cost V 5 bases and J 5 bases; bases outside gene matches: 6. Germline V gene sequence: CDR1 MNHEY, CDR2 SMNVEV (reference sequence). CDR3: CASSLLAGRETQYF. DNA of the CDR3: TGTGCCAGCAGTCTTCTAGCGGGACGGGAGACCCAGTACTTC.

The chain uses TRBV6-6 and TRBJ2-7, with no clear D. The germline V gene has CDR1 MNHNY and CDR2 SVGAGI (reference sequence). This CDR3 has 13 residues. V lost 4 bases to trimming and J lost 7 bases, with 14 bases between them. The CDR3 DNA follows: TGTGCCAGCAGTTTTGGCTTGGGGTGGGAGCAGTACTTC. Residues: CASSFGLGWEQYF.

This chain joins TRBV9 and TRBJ2-7; D is possibly TRBD2 (7 bases). Between the trimmed V and J ends, which lost 3 bases and 5 bases, there was a span of 12 bases. CDR1 is SGDLS and CDR2 is YYNGEE in the germline V gene. This CDR3 is built from 13 residues. The CDR3 loop is CASSGGGPNEQYF. In DNA form, the CDR3 reads TGTGCCAGCAGCGGCGGGGGCCCCAACGAGCAGTACTTC.